The 30 T cell receptor beta chains given below trace back to one sample, sequenced in a study of the immune and genomic landscape of osteosarcoma. Osteosarcoma specimens were post-treatment primary, local recurrence and metastasis tumors from poor-prognosis patients. Some clones are missing from TCRdb's copy, which holds only in-frame ones; the method was immunoSEQ multiplex PCR. The sample records about 5,100 clones, 70% to 80% being singletons. The material sequenced was osteosarcoma tumor tissue from the lung. These receptors were obtained from a human donor with osteosarcoma.

This chain joins TRBV9 and TRBJ2-7, with 7 positions matching TRBD1. Trimming at V came to 1 base and at J to 2 bases, leaving 3 bases not matched to a gene. CDR3 length equals 14 residues. Germline V lookup: CDR1 SGDLS, CDR2 YYNGEE. The CDR3 region has the DNA TGTGCCAGCAGCGTACAGGGGACAGCCTACGAGCAGTACTTC. It translates to CASSVQGTAYEQYF.

This clone was recorded a few times. This rearrangement joins TRBV19 to TRBJ1-2; 7 nucleotides match TRBD1. V shed 6 bases, J shed 4 bases, and the junction held 5 bases outside the gene matches. CDR1 is LNHDA, CDR2 SQIVND, per germline (reference sequence). This CDR3 has 13 amino acids. Here the CDR3 reads CASSLRGVYGYTF. The CDR3 bases are TGTGCCAGTAGCCTCAGGGGGGTCTATGGCTACACCTTC.

V is TRBV30 and J is TRBJ2-7; 9 bases line up with TRBD1. This CDR3 contains 14 residues. Germline V gene data show CDR1 as GTSNPN and CDR2 as SVGIG (reference sequence). Unmatched junction bases numbered 5, after V lost 0 bases and J lost 5 bases. This chain's CDR3 is CAWSVQGAIHEQYF. The CDR3 DNA reads as TGTGCCTGGAGTGTACAGGGGGCAATCCACGAGCAGTACTTC. The variable domain in full, completed from reference TRBV30 and TRBJ2-7, reads SQTIHQWPATLVQPVGSPLSLECTVEGTSNPNLYWYRQAAGRGLQLLFYSVGIGQISSEVPQNLSASRPQDRQFILSSKKLLLSDSGFYLCAWSVQGAIHEQYFGPGTRLTVT.

The chain carries TRBV6-6 and TRBJ2-5; a weak D match, TRBD1 (6 bases). The germline CDR1 and CDR2 sequences are MNHNY and SVGAGI (reference sequence). The CDR3 sequence is 14 residues long. V was clipped by 5 bases and J by 2 bases, with 12 bases between them. In DNA, the CDR3 is TGTGCCAGCAGTCGGACAGTCCAGCAAGAGACCCAGTACTTC. Translation: CASSRTVQQETQYF.

This clone was counted a few times. The chain links TRBV28 to TRBJ1-5; D not certain. Germline CDR1 MDHEN, CDR2 SYDVKM. The CDR3 contains 16 residues. Trimming stripped 3 bases from V and 4 bases from J, with 16 bases between. The CDR3 region is CASSFSGSGLNQPQHF. The CDR3 region has the DNA TGTGCCAGCAGTTTCAGTGGCAGCGGGTTAAATCAGCCCCAGCATTTT.

The rearrangement joins TRBV7-9 to TRBJ2-7; D perhaps matches TRBD1 (5 bases). Per germline, CDR1 SEHNR and CDR2 FQNEAQ (reference sequence). The V end was cut by 4 bases, the J end by 8 bases, with 12 bases between. This CDR3 spans 12 amino acids. CDR3 DNA: TGTGCCAGCAGCTCCCCGTCAGGGAAGCAGTACTTC. Translating gives CASSSPSGKQYF.

J is TRBJ2-7 and V is TRBV7-8; perhaps TRBD2 as D (5 bases). Germline values: CDR1 SGHVS, CDR2 FQNEAQ. The length of the CDR3 is 14 residues. V lost 1 base to trimming and J lost 0 bases, with 7 bases between them. This chain's CDR3 is CASSLVGSSYEQYF. The DNA of the CDR3 is TGTGCCAGCAGCTTAGTGGGGAGCTCCTACGAGCAGTACTTC.

This chain joins TRBV15 and TRBJ1-1; no definite D call. V was cut by 7 bases and J by 3 bases, with 6 bases left in between. Germline-derived CDR1 and CDR2 are LNHNV and YYDKDF (reference sequence). The CDR3 is made up of 11 amino acids. In nucleotides, the CDR3 is TGTGCCACCAAGAGGGACACTGAAGCTTTCTTT. The encoded protein is CATKRDTEAFF.

The chain is built from TRBV9 and TRBJ2-1, with a tentative D call TRBD1 (6 bases). This CDR3 has 15 amino acids. V was shortened by 3 bases and J by 3 bases, with 13 bases between the two germline ends. Germline V lookup: CDR1 SGDLS, CDR2 YYNGEE. The DNA of the CDR3 is TGTGCCAGCAGCGCCGGACAGAGTAGCTACAATGAGCAGTTCTTC. Its translation: CASSAGQSSYNEQFF.

The chain couples TRBV7-9 to TRBJ1-4; D call uncertain. The CDR3 spans 15 residues. CDR1 and CDR2 from the germline V gene are SEHNR and FQNEAQ (reference sequence). Trimming took 5 bases from V and 7 from J, leaving 17 bases between them. The CDR3 nucleotides are TGTGCCAGCAGCACAGAGGCCAGTCGAGGTGAAAAACTGTTTTTT. Amino acid sequence: CASSTEASRGEKLFF.

This clone was observed a few times. The V gene is TRBV7-2, the J gene TRBJ2-3; 8 bases match TRBD2. The CDR3 runs 17 residues. Germline CDR1 reads SGHTA; CDR2 reads FQGNSA. V shed 1 base, J shed 4 bases, and the junction held 10 bases outside the gene matches. The CDR3 sequence: CASSLGMRGVVADTQYF. The CDR3 bases are TGTGCCAGCAGCTTAGGGATGCGGGGGGTGGTCGCAGATACGCAGTATTTT. Full variable domain (rest looked up from reference TRBV7-2 and TRBJ2-3): GAGVSQSPSNKVTEKGKDVELRCDPISGHTALYWYRQSLGQGLEFLIYFQGNSAPDKSGLPSDRFSAERTGGSVSTLTIQRTQQEDSAVYLCASSLGMRGVVADTQYFGPGTRLTVL.

V usage is TRBV10-3 and J usage is TRBJ1-2; D is ambiguous. Per germline, CDR1 ENHRY and CDR2 SYGVKD. CDR3 size: 15 residues. V dropped 6 bases and J dropped 4 bases, with 18 bases sitting between them. The CDR3 DNA follows: TGTGCCATCAGCAAGGACGGCCTCTTAAGCTATGGCTACACCTTC. It codes for CAISKDGLLSYGYTF.

The gene calls are TRBV5-6 and TRBJ2-2; no firm D call. This CDR3 contains 13 residues. CDR1 is SGHDT and CDR2 is YYEEEE in the germline V gene. Trimming took off 4 bases at V and 0 bases at J, with 4 bases between the two ends. The CDR3 reads CASSLANTGELFF. The CDR3 DNA sequence: TGTGCCAGCAGCCTTGCGAACACCGGGGAGCTGTTTTTT.

V is TRBV30 and J is TRBJ1-2; possible D gene TRBD1, 6 bases. Germline V CDR1 and CDR2: GTSNPN, SVGIG (reference sequence). The CDR3 consists of 14 residues. V shed 1 base and J shed 4 bases, with 13 bases lying between them. The CDR3 region is CAWSGDTPVYGYTF. The CDR3 nucleotides are TGTGCCTGGAGTGGGGACACCCCTGTCTATGGCTACACCTTC.

The CDR3 bases are TGTGCCAGCAGTGCAGGGGTTTATGGCTACACCTTC. It encodes CASSAGVYGYTF. This rearrangement joins TRBV25-1 to TRBJ1-2, with a tentative D call TRBD1 (6 bases). Germline values: CDR1 MGHDK, CDR2 SYGVNS. The V and J ends lost 4 bases and 5 bases respectively, with 8 bases between them. The CDR3 covers 12 residues.

The chain combines TRBV11-2 with TRBJ2-1; D is ambiguous. Germline values: CDR1 SGHAT, CDR2 FQNNGV. The CDR3 totals 13 residues. V was trimmed by 3 bases and J by 7 bases, leaving 10 bases between them. CDR3 region: CASSFWVGNEQFF. The CDR3 bases are TGTGCCAGCAGCTTTTGGGTAGGTAATGAGCAGTTCTTC.

The genes are TRBV9 and TRBJ1-1; D is possibly TRBD1 (6 bases). Germline V gene lookup returns CDR1 SGDLS and CDR2 YYNGEE. V shed 4 bases and J shed 0 bases, with 13 bases lying between them. The CDR3 spans 15 residues. The CDR3 sequence is CASSPKGHLNTEAFF. The CDR3 DNA reads as TGTGCCAGCAGCCCCAAGGGACATTTGAACACTGAAGCTTTCTTT.

Within the sample, this clone is large. The chain couples TRBV30 to TRBJ2-1; 8 bases line up with TRBD2. Germline loops: CDR1 GTSNPN, CDR2 SVGIG (reference sequence). J lost 9 bases, V lost 3 bases, and 1 base had no gene match. CDR3 length: 11 residues. The CDR3 DNA is TGTGCCTGGAGCGGGAGGGGTGAGCAGTTCTTC. Translating gives CAWSGRGEQFF.

The chain uses TRBV7-2 and TRBJ1-2, with D perhaps matching TRBD1 (5 bases). Per germline, CDR1 SGHTA and CDR2 FQGNSA. With 1 base removed from V and 8 bases from J, the gap between germline ends came to 11 bases. This CDR3 has 13 residues. The CDR3 nucleotides read TGTGCCAGCAGCTTAGGAGGGGCGCTCGGCTACACCTTC. This translates into CASSLGGALGYTF.

This clone has only one observation. CDR3 protein: CASSFLGRGGEQYF. CDR3 coding DNA: TGTGCCAGCAGCTTCCTTGGGCGGGGGGGGGAGCAGTACTTC. This chain uses TRBV7-2 with TRBJ2-7, with 9 nucleotides matching TRBD2. V gave up 3 bases and J gave up 7 bases; unmatched junction bases: 7. CDR3 length: 14 amino acids. Per germline, CDR1 SGHTA and CDR2 FQGNSA.

This sequence joins TRBV5-4 and TRBJ1-4, with D possibly being TRBD1 (6 bases). Trimming left V 0 bases short and J 11 bases short, with 17 bases between. Germline V gene data show CDR1 as SGHNT and CDR2 as YYREEE (reference sequence). The CDR3 has 15 amino acids. CDR3 DNA sequence: TGTGCCAGCAGCTTGGAACAGGGCCCACGGGGGAAACTGTTTTTT. It is translated as CASSLEQGPRGKLFF.

The rearrangement links TRBV21-1 to TRBJ2-1; the D call of TRBD2 is as the table states it, not checked on the DNA. TRBV21-1 is shown as a pseudogene. This CDR3 has 19 amino acids. CDR3 amino acids: CASSNPGTSGKSSYNEQFF. The CDR3 DNA follows: TGTGCCAGCAGCAACCCCGGGACTAGCGGCAAAAGCTCCTACAATGAGCAGTTCTTC.

V and J are TRBV6-5 and TRBJ1-1, with TRBD1 identical over 7 bases. The V segment lost 6 bases and the J segment 2 bases; nucleotides outside the gene matches: 9. The CDR3 runs 15 residues. Germline lookup yields CDR1 MNHEY and CDR2 SVGAGI. CDR3 region: CASRLQGLGNTEAFF. CDR3 DNA: TGTGCCAGCAGGCTACAGGGGCTAGGAAACACTGAAGCTTTCTTT.

The chain is built from TRBV7-9 and TRBJ1-1; D not certain. The CDR3 sequence is 11 residues long. Trimming left V 5 bases short and J 9 bases short, with 10 bases between. CDR1 is SEHNR and CDR2 is FQNEAQ in the germline V gene (reference sequence). The CDR3, as DNA: TGTGCCAGCAGCCGTGGGGTTCAAGCTTTCTTT. As protein: CASSRGVQAFF.

The chain couples TRBV7-2 to TRBJ2-1, with 12 bases aligning to TRBD2. The germline gives CDR1 SGHTA, CDR2 FQGNSA. CDR3 size: 17 residues. Trimming removed 5 bases from V and 0 bases from J; junction bases left unmatched: 5. CDR3 residues: CASSILAGGNSYNEQFF. In DNA form, the CDR3 reads TGTGCCAGCAGCATCCTAGCGGGGGGGAACTCCTACAATGAGCAGTTCTTC.

This clone was recorded a few times. The V gene is TRBV5-1, the J gene TRBJ2-7; 7 nucleotides line up with TRBD2. Per germline, CDR1 SGHRS and CDR2 YFSETQ. V lost 5 bases to trimming and J lost 2 bases; unmatched junction nucleotides: 7. The CDR3 extends over 14 amino acids. CDR3 residues: CASRIASGTYEQYF. CDR3 coding DNA: TGCGCCAGCAGGATAGCTAGCGGAACCTACGAGCAGTACTTC.

V is TRBV19 and J is TRBJ1-5; 7 nucleotides align to TRBD1. J was trimmed by 1 base and V by 9 bases; bases with no gene match: 6. The germline V gene has CDR1 LNHDA and CDR2 SQIVND (reference sequence). The CDR3 length is 14 residues. This CDR3 is CASPGQKSNQPQHF. In DNA, the CDR3 is TGTGCCAGCCCGGGACAGAAAAGCAATCAGCCCCAGCATTTT.

The V call is TRBV6-1, the J call TRBJ2-6, with D unclear. Per the germline V gene, CDR1 is MNHNS and CDR2 is SASEGT. The CDR3 is made up of 16 amino acids. V lost 2 bases, J lost 1 base, and 9 bases lay in between. The CDR3 is CASSEWTVSGANVLTF. The CDR3 nucleotides are TGTGCCAGCAGTGAATGGACGGTTTCTGGGGCCAACGTCCTGACTTTC.

This chain joins TRBV27 and TRBJ1-5; possibly TRBD1 for D (6 bases). Between the trimmed V and J ends, which lost 5 bases and 5 bases, there was a span of 19 bases. The CDR3 runs 16 residues. Germline V lookup: CDR1 MNHEY, CDR2 SMNVEV (reference sequence). DNA of the CDR3: TGTGCCAGCAGTCCGGCCCCCCACAGGGTTCATCAGCCCCAGCATTTT. This codes for CASSPAPHRVHQPQHF.

In its sample, this clone was seen once. This sequence joins TRBV19 and TRBJ1-2, with D perhaps matching TRBD1 (5 bases). CDR1 is LNHDA, CDR2 SQIVND, per germline (reference sequence). Trimming cost V 8 bases and J 7 bases, with 11 bases left between them. The CDR3 has 11 residues. CDR3: CASSGRAGYTF. CDR3 nucleotide sequence: TGTGCCAGTTCAGGGAGAGCTGGCTACACCTTC.